The TCR beta chain described here comes from a study of technical replicates of blood from a handful of donors. Germline loops: CDR1 MNHNY, CDR2 SVGAGI (reference sequence). Trimming removed 7 bases from V and 3 bases from J, with 9 bases in between. CDR3 length: 12 amino acids. Sequencing used immunoSEQ multiplex PCR; TCRdb keeps in-frame clones, though not all of them. The table records 10,000 to 15,000 clones, approximately 95% of them present only once. This sequence was found in a human donor in good health. Source material: PBMCs. The chain combines TRBV6-6 with TRBJ1-1; a possible D gene is TRBD1 (6 bases). As DNA, the CDR3 is TGTGCCAGCAACAGGGTGGACACTGAAGCTTTCTTT. It codes for CASNRVDTEAFF.